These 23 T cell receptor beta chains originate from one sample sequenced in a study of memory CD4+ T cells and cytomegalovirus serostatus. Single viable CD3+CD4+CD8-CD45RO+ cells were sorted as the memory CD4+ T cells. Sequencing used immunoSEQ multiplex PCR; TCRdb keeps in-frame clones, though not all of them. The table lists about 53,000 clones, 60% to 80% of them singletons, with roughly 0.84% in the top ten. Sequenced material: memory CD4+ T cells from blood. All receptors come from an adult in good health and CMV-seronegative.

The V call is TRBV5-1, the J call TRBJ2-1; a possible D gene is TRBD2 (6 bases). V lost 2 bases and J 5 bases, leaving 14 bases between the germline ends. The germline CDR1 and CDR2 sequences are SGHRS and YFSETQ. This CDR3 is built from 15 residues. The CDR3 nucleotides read TGCGCCAGCAGCTTAAGGAGCGGGTTCAACAATGAGCAGTTCTTC. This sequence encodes CASSLRSGFNNEQFF.

CDR3: CASSRTGVDQPQHF. In DNA, the CDR3 is TGTGCCAGCAGCCGGACAGGGGTTGATCAGCCCCAGCATTTT. V is TRBV7-2 and J is TRBJ1-5, with TRBD1 identical over 9 bases. The CDR3 is made up of 14 amino acids. The germline CDR1 and CDR2 sequences are SGHTA and FQGNSA. The J segment lost 5 bases and the V segment lost 5 bases, leaving 4 bases of the junction unmatched.

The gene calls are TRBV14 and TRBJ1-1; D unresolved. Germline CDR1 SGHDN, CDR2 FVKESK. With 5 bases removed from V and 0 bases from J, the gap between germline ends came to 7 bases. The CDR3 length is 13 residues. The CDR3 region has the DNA TGTGCCAGCAGCGTTAAAATGAACACTGAAGCTTTCTTT. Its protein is CASSVKMNTEAFF.

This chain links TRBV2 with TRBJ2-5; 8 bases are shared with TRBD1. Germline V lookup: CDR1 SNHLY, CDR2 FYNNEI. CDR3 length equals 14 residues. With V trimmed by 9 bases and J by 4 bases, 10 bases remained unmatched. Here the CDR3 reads CARAAGGGGETQYF. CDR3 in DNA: TGTGCCAGAGCGGCAGGGGGCGGAGGAGAGACCCAGTACTTC.

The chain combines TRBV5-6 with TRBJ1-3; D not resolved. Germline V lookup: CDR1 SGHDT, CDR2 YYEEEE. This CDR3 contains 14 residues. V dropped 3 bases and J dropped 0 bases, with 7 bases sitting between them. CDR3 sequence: CASSSGSSGNTIYF. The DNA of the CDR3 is TGTGCCAGCAGCTCGGGAAGCTCTGGAAACACCATATATTTT.

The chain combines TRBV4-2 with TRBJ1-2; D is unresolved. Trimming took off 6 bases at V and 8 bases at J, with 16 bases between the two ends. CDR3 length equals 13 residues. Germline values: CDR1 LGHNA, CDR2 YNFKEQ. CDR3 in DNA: TGTGCCAGCAGGCAGTCGGGGATGTCCGGCTACACCTTC. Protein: CASRQSGMSGYTF.

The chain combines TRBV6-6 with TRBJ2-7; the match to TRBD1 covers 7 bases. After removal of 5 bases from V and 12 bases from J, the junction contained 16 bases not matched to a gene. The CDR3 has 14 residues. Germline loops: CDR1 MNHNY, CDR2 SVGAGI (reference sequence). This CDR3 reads CASSKNLRDSPPYF. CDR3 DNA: TGTGCCAGCAGTAAGAACCTAAGGGACAGCCCTCCGTACTTC.

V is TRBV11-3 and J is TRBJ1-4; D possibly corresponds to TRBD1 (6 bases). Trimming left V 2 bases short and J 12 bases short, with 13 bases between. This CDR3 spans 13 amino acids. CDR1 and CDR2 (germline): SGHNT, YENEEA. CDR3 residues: CASSLQNRDQLFF. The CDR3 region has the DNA TGTGCCAGCAGCTTACAAAACAGGGATCAACTGTTTTTT. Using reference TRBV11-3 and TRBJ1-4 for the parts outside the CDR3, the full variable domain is EAGVVQSPRYKIIEKKQPVAFWCNPISGHNTLYWYLQNLGQGPELLIRYENEEAVDDSQLPKDRFSAERLKGVDSTLKIQPAELGDSAVYLCASSLQNRDQLFFGSGTQLSVL.

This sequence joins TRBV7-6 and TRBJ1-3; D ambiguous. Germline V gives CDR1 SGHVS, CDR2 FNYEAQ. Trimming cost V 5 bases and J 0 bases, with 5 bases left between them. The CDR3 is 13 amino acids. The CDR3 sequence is CASSASSGNTIYF. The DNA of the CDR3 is TGTGCCAGCAGCGCTAGCTCTGGAAACACCATATATTTT.

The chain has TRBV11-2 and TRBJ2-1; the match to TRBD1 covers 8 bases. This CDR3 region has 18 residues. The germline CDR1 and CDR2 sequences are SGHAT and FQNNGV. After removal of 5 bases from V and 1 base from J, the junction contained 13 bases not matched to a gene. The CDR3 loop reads CASSPISGTGASYNEQFF. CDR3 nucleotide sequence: TGTGCCAGCAGCCCAATCTCGGGGACAGGTGCGTCCTACAATGAGCAGTTCTTC.

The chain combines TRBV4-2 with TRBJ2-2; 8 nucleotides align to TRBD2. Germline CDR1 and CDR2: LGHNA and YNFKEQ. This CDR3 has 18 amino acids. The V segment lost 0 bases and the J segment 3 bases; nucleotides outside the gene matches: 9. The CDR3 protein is CASSQDSISGADTGELFF. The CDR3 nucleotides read TGTGCCAGCAGCCAAGATTCAATTAGCGGGGCTGACACCGGGGAGCTGTTTTTT.

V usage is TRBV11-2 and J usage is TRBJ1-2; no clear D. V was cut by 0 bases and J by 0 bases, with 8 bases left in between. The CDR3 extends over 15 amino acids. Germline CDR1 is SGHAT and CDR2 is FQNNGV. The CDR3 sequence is CASSLDRASNYGYTF. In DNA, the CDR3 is TGTGCCAGCAGCTTAGACCGGGCCTCTAACTATGGCTACACCTTC.

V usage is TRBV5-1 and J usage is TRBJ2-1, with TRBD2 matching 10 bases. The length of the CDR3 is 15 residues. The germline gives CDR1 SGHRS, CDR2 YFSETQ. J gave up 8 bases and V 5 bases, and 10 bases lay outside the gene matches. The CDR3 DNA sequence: TGCGCCAGCAGTCCCAGTGTAGCGGGGGGCCATGAGCAGTTCTTC. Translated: CASSPSVAGGHEQFF.

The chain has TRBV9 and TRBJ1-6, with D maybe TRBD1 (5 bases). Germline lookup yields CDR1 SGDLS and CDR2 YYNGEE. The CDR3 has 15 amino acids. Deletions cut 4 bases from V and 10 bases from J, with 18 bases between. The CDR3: CASSSHPGQGSPLHF. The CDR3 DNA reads TGTGCCAGCAGCTCCCACCCAGGGCAGGGATCACCCCTCCACTTT.

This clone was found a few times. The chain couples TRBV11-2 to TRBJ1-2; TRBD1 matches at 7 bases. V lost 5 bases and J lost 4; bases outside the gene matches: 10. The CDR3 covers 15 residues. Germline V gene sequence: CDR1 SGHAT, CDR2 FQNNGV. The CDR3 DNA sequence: TGTGCCAGCAGCAGCCCCAGGAGGGACAGCTATGGCTACACCTTC. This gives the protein CASSSPRRDSYGYTF.

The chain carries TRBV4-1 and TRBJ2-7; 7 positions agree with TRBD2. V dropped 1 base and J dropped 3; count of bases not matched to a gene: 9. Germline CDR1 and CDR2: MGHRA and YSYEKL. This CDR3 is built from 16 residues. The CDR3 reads CASSQARGMGGYEQYF. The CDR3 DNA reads TGCGCCAGCAGCCAAGCGCGGGGGATGGGTGGCTACGAGCAGTACTTC.

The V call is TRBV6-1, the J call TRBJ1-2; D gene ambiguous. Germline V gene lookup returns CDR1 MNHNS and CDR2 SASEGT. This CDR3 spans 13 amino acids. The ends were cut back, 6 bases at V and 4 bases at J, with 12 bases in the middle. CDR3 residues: CASRQTTLYGYTF. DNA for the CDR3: TGTGCCAGCAGACAGACAACCCTCTATGGCTACACCTTC.

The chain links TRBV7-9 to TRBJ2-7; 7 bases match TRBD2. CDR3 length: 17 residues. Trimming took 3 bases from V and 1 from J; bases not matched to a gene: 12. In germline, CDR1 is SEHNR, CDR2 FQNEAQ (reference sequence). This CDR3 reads CASSFSPGEGSSYEQYF. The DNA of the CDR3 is TGTGCCAGCAGCTTCAGCCCTGGGGAGGGGAGTTCCTACGAGCAGTACTTC.

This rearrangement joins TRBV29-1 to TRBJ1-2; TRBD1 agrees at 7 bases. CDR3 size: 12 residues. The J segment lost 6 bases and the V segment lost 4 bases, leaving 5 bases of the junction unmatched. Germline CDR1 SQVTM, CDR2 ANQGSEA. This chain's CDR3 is CSVGPRGDGYTF. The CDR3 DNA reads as TGCAGCGTTGGACCCAGGGGGGATGGCTACACCTTC.

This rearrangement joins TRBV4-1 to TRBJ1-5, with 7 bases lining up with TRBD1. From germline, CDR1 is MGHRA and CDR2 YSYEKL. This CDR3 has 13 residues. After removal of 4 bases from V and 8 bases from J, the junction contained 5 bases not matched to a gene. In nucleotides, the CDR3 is TGCGCCAGCAGCCGGCTCAGGGGGGAGCCCCAGCATTTT. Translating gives CASSRLRGEPQHF.

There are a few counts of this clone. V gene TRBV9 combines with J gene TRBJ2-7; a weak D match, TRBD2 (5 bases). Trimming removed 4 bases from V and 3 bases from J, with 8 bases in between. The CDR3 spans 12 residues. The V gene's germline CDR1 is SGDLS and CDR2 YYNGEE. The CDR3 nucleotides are TGTGCCAGCAGCCCGGGGATCTACGAGCAGTACTTC. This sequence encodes CASSPGIYEQYF.

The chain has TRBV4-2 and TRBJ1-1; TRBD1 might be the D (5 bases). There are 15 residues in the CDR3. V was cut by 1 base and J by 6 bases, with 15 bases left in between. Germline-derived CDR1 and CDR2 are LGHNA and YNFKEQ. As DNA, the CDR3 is TGTGCCAGCAGCCAAGTGGCGGGGGTAGGGGCTGAAGCTTTCTTT. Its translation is CASSQVAGVGAEAFF.

CDR3 sequence reads: CASSSAVSNEKLFF. Here the CDR3 DNA reads TGCGCCAGCAGCTCCGCGGTTTCTAATGAAAAACTGTTTTTT. The chain has TRBV5-1 and TRBJ1-4; unclear D gene. Germline CDR1 SGHRS, CDR2 YFSETQ. V gave up 3 bases and J gave up 3 bases, with 9 bases separating them. The CDR3 is made up of 14 amino acids. Based on the CDR3 plus reference TRBV5-1 and TRBJ1-4, the full variable domain is KAGVTQTPRYLIKTRGQQVTLSCSPISGHRSVSWYQQTPGQGLQFLFEYFSETQRNKGNFPGRFSGRQFSNSRSEMNVSTLELGDSALYLCASSSAVSNEKLFFGSGTQLSVL.